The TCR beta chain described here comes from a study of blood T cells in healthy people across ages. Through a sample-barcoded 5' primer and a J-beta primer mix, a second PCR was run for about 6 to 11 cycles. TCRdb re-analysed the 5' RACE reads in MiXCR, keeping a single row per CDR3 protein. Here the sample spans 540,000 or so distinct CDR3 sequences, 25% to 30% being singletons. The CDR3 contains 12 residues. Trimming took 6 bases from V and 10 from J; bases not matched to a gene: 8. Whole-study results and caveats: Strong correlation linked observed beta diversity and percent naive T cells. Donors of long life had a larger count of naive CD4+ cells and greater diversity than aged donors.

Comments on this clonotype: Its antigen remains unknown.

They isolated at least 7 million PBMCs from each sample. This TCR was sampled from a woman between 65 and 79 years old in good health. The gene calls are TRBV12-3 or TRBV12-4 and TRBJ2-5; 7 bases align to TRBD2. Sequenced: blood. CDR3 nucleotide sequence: TGTGCCAGCAGCCCCGATCGGGGGGACCAGTACTTC. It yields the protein CASSPDRGDQYF.